This T cell receptor (beta chain) was identified during a study of control samples from healthy donors and cancer patients. V was shortened by 3 bases and J by 1 base, with 6 bases between the two germline ends. The CDR3 is made up of 13 amino acids. CDR1 and CDR2 from the germline V gene are SGHTA and FQGNSA. Generated by immunoSEQ multiplex PCR, the TCRdb table keeps only in-frame clones and is missing some. Of about 140,000 clones listed, about 88% were seen once; the top ten hold roughly 8.4%. The specimen was blood. The chain links TRBV7-2 to TRBJ1-1; the D is unclear. The source is a woman between 25 and 40 years old in good health. This CDR3 reads CASSFSGNTEAFF. In DNA form, the CDR3 reads TGTGCCAGCAGCTTTTCAGGGAACACTGAAGCTTTCTTT.